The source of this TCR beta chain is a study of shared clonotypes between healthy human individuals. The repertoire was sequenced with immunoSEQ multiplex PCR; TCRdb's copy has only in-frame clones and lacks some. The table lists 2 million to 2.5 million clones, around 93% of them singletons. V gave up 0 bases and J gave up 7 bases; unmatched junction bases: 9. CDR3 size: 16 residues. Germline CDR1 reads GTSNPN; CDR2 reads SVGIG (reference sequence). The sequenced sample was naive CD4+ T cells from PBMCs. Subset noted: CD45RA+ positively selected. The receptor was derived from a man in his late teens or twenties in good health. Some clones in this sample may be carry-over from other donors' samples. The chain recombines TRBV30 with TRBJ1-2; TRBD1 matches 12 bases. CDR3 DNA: TGTGCCTGGAGTGTACATGGGGGGACAGGGGGCAGTGGCTACACCTTC. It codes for CAWSVHGGTGGSGYTF.